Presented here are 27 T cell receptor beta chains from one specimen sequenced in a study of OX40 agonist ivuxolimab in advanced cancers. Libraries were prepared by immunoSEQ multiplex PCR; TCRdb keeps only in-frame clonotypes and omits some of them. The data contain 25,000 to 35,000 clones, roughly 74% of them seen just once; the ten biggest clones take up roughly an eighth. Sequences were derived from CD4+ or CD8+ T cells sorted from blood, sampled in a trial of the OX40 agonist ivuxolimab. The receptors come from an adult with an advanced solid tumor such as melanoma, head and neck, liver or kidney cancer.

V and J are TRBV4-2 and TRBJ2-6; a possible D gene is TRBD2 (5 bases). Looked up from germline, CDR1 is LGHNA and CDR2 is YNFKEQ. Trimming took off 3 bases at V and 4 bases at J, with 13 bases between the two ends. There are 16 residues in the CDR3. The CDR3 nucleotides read TGTGCCAGCAGCCATGGAAAATCGGGAGGGGCCAACGTCCTGACTTTC. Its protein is CASSHGKSGGANVLTF.

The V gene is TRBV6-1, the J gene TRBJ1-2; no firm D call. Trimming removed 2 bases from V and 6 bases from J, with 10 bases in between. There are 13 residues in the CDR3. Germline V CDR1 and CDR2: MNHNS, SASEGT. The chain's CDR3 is CASSERKGNGYTF. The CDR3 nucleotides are TGTGCCAGCAGTGAACGAAAGGGAAATGGCTACACCTTC.

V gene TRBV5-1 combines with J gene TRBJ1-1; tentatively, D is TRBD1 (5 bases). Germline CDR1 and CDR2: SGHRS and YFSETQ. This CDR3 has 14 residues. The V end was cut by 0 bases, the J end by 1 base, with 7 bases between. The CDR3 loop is CASSLGQPNTEAFF. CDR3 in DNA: TGCGCCAGCAGCTTGGGACAGCCGAACACTGAAGCTTTCTTT.

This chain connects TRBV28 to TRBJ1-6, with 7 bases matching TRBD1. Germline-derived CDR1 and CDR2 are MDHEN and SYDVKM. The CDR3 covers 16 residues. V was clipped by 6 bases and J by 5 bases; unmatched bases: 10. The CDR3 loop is CASSTGAGVDNSPLHF. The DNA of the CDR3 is TGTGCCAGCAGCACAGGGGCGGGGGTCGATAATTCACCCCTCCACTTT.

The CDR3 loop reads CASSLKGQGADTQYF. CDR3 DNA sequence: TGCGCCAGCAGCTTGAAAGGACAGGGGGCAGATACGCAGTATTTT. The chain has TRBV5-1 and TRBJ2-3; 10 bases are a match to TRBD1. Trimming at V came to 1 base and at J to 4 bases, leaving 3 bases not matched to a gene. This CDR3 is 15 amino acids long. From germline, CDR1 is SGHRS and CDR2 YFSETQ.

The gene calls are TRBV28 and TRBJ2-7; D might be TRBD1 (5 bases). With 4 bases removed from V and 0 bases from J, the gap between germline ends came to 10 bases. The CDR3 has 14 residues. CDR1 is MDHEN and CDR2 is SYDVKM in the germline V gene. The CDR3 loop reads CASSSHQGSYEQYV. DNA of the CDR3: TGTGCCAGCAGTTCCCACCAGGGCTCCTACGAGCAGTACGTC.

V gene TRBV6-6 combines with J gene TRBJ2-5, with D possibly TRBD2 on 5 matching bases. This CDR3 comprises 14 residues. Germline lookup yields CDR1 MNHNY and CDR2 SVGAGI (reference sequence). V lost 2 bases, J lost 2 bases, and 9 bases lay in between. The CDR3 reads CASSYGAVQETQYF. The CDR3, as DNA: TGTGCCAGCAGTTACGGAGCGGTTCAAGAGACCCAGTACTTC.

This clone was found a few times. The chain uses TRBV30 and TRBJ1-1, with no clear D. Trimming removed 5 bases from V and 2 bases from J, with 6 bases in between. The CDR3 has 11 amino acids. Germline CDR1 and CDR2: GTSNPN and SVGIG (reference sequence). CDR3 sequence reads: CAWAKNTEAFF. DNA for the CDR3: TGTGCCTGGGCCAAAAACACTGAAGCTTTCTTT.

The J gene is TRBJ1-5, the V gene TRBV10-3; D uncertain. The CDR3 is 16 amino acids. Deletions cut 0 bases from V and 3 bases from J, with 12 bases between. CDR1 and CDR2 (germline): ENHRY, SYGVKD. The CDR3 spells CAISESIVGHNQPQHF. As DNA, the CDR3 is TGTGCCATCAGTGAGTCGATCGTAGGGCACAATCAGCCCCAGCATTTT.

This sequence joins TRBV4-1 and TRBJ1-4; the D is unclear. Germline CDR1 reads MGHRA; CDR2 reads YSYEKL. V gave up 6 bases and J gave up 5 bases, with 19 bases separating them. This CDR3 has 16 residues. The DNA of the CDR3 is TGCGCCAGCAGACTCAAGATAAACAGCGGGAATGAAAAACTGTTTTTT. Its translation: CASRLKINSGNEKLFF.

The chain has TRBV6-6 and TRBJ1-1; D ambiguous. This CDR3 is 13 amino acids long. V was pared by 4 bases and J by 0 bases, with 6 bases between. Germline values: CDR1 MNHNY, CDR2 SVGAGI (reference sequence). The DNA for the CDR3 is TGTGCCAGCAGTTCCCCTGTGAACACTGAAGCTTTCTTT. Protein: CASSSPVNTEAFF.

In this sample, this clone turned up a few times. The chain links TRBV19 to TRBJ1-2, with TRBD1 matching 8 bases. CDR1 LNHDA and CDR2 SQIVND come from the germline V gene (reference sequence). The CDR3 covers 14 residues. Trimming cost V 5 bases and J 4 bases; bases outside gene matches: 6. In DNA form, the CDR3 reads TGTGCCAGTAGTGCTAAGGGACAGGCCTATGGCTACACCTTC. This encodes CASSAKGQAYGYTF.

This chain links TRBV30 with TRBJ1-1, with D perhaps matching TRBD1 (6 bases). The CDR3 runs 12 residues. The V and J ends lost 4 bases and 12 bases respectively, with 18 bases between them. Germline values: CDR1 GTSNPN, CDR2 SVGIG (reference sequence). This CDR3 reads CAWIRVGGESFF. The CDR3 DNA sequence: TGTGCCTGGATCCGGGTGGGGGGCGAATCTTTCTTT. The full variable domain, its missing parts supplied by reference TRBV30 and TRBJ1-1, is SQTIHQWPATLVQPVGSPLSLECTVEGTSNPNLYWYRQAAGRGLQLLFYSVGIGQISSEVPQNLSASRPQDRQFILSSKKLLLSDSGFYLCAWIRVGGESFFGQGTRLTVV.

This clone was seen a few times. This CDR3 reads CASSWGQRAFF. The CDR3 DNA sequence: TGTGCCAGCAGCTGGGGGCAGAGAGCTTTCTTT. V usage is TRBV6-5 and J usage is TRBJ1-1; D might be TRBD1 (6 bases). Germline V lookup: CDR1 MNHEY, CDR2 SVGAGI. This CDR3 has 11 amino acids. Trimming shortened V by 6 bases and J by 10 bases, and 12 bases separated the two germline ends.

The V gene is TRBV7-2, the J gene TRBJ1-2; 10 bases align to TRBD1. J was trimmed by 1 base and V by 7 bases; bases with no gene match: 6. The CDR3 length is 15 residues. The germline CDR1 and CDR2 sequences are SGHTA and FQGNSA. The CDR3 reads CASNPGTGVNYGYTF. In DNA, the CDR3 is TGTGCCAGCAACCCTGGGACAGGGGTTAACTATGGCTACACCTTC.

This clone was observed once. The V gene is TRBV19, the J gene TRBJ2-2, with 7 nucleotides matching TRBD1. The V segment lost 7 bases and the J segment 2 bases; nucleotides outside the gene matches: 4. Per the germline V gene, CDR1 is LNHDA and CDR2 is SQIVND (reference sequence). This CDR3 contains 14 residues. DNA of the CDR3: TGTGCCAGTAAGACAGGGCAAAACACCGGGGAGCTGTTTTTT. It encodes CASKTGQNTGELFF.

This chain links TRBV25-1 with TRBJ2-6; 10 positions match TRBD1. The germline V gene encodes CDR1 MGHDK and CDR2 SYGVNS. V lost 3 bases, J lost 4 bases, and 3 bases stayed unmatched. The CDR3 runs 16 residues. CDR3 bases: TGTGCCAGCAGTGATGGGACAGGGGCCGGGGCCAACGTCCTGACTTTC. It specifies CASSDGTGAGANVLTF.

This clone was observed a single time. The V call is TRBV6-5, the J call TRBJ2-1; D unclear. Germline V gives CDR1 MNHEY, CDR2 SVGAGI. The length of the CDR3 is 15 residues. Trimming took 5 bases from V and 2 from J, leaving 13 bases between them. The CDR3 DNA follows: TGTGCCAGCAGTCCATTGTCGGGCCCCTACAATGAGCAGTTCTTC. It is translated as CASSPLSGPYNEQFF.

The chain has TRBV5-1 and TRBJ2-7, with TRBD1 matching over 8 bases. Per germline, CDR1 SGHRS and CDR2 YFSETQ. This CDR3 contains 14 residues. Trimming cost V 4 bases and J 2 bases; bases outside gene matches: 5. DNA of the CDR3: TGCGCCAGCAGCACCATGACAGGGGCCTACGAGCAGTACTTC. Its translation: CASSTMTGAYEQYF.

CDR3 residues: CASSSGLAGSDTQYF. Here the CDR3 DNA reads TGCGCCAGCAGCTCGGGACTAGCGGGGAGTGATACGCAGTATTTT. The chain combines TRBV5-1 with TRBJ2-3; 13 bases map to TRBD2. Germline V CDR1 and CDR2: SGHRS, YFSETQ. The ends lost 3 bases at V and 6 bases at J; junction bases unmatched: 4. The CDR3 length is 15 residues.

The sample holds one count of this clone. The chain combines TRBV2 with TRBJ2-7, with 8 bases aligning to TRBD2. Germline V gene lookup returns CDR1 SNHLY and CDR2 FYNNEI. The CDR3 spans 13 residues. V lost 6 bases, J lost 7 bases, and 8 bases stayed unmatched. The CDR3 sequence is CASRGTRLLEQYF. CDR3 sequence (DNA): TGTGCCAGCAGGGGGACTAGGTTACTTGAGCAGTACTTC.

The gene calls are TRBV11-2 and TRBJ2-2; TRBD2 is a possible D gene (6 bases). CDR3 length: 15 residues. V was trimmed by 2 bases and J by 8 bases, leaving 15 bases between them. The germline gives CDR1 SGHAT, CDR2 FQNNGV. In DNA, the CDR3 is TGTGCCAGCAGCTTATGGGGCCGGGGGAGAGGGGAGCTGTTTTTT. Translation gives CASSLWGRGRGELFF.

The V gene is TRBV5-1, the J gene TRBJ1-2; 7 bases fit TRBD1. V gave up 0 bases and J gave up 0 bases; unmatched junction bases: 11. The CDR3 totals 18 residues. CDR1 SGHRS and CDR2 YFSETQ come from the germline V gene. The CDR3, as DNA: TGCGCCAGCAGCTTGGGCGGGACAGCCTTAGCCTCTAACTATGGCTACACCTTC. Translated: CASSLGGTALASNYGYTF.

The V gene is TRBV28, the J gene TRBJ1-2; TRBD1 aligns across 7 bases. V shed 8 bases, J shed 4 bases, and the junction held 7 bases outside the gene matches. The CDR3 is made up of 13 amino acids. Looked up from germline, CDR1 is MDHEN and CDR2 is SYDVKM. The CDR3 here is CASEVRGFYGYTF. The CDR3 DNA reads TGTGCCAGCGAGGTCAGGGGGTTCTATGGCTACACCTTC.

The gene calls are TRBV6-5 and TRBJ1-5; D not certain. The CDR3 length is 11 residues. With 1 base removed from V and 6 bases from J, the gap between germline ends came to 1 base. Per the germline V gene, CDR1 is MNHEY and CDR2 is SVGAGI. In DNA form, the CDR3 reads TGTGCCAGCAGTTACTTTCAGCCCCAGCATTTT. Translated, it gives CASSYFQPQHF.

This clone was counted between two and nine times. The CDR3, as DNA: TGTGCCAGCAGCTTAGATGCAGGATTTTTGGCAACCGGGGAGCTGTTTTTT. It encodes CASSLDAGFLATGELFF. The chain joins TRBV11-1 to TRBJ2-2; D gene uncertain. Germline lookup yields CDR1 SGHAT and CDR2 FQDESV (reference sequence). V lost 1 base to trimming and J lost 5 bases, with 17 bases between them. This CDR3 has 17 amino acids. The full variable domain, rest sourced from reference TRBV11-1 and TRBJ2-2, is EAEVAQSPRYKITEKSQAVAFWCDPISGHATLYWYRQILGQGPELLVQFQDESVVDDSQLPKDRFSAERLKGVDSTLKIQPAELGDSAMYLCASSLDAGFLATGELFFGEGSRLTVL.

The CDR3 spells CASSLVSWAKRGYTF. DNA of the CDR3: TGCGCCAGCAGCTTGGTTAGTTGGGCCAAGCGGGGCTACACCTTC. J is TRBJ1-2 and V is TRBV5-1; the D is unclear. Trimming pared 0 bases from V and 8 bases from J, leaving 17 bases between. The CDR3 spans 15 residues. Germline loops: CDR1 SGHRS, CDR2 YFSETQ. The whole variable domain, remainder taken from reference TRBV5-1 and TRBJ1-2, is KAGVTQTPRYLIKTRGQQVTLSCSPISGHRSVSWYQQTPGQGLQFLFEYFSETQRNKGNFPGRFSGRQFSNSRSEMNVSTLELGDSALYLCASSLVSWAKRGYTFGSGTRLTVV.